The 17 T cell receptor beta chains below come from one sample, sequenced in a study of shared clonotypes between healthy human individuals. Naive-designated CD8 cells lacked CD45RO, were positively enriched for CCR7, and omitted terminally differentiated effector memory CD45RA+ cells. Using immunoSEQ multiplex PCR, the repertoire was profiled, and TCRdb retains in-frame clones only, with some absent. The data contain about 2,200,000 clones, about 92% of them seen just once; the ten biggest clones take up over 1.5%. Sequencing was done on a sample of naive CD8+ T cells from PBMCs. The receptors shown here come from a man aged 18 to 30 in good health. Some clones in this sample may be carry-over from other donors' samples.

The chain joins TRBV15 to TRBJ2-5, with 8 bases lining up with TRBD1. The length of the CDR3 is 13 residues. After removal of 6 bases from V and 4 bases from J, the junction contained 4 bases not matched to a gene. CDR1 and CDR2 (germline): LNHNV, YYDKDF (reference sequence). The CDR3 protein is CATRAGGVETQYF. CDR3 DNA sequence: TGTGCCACCAGAGCAGGGGGCGTAGAGACCCAGTACTTC.

The chain has TRBV13 and TRBJ2-1; the D gene is possibly TRBD1 (5 bases). Per the germline V gene, CDR1 is PRHDT and CDR2 is FYEKMQ (reference sequence). V shed 5 bases and J shed 0 bases, with 8 bases lying between them. The CDR3 has 14 amino acids. CDR3 DNA: TGTGCCAGCAGCGGTCAGGGCTCCTACAATGAGCAGTTCTTC. This gives the protein CASSGQGSYNEQFF. The variable domain in full, completed from reference TRBV13 and TRBJ2-1, reads AAGVIQSPRHLIKEKRETATLKCYPIPRHDTVYWYQQGPGQDPQFLISFYEKMQSDKGSIPDRFSAQQFSDYHSELNMSSLELGDSALYFCASSGQGSYNEQFFGPGTRLTVL.

V gene TRBV11-2 combines with J gene TRBJ1-1; no firm D call. The CDR3 totals 13 residues. Trimming cost V 1 base and J 5 bases, with 8 bases left between them. The germline CDR1 and CDR2 sequences are SGHAT and FQNNGV. The CDR3 region has the DNA TGTGCCAGCAGCTTAGGGTGGGGAACTGAAGCTTTCTTT. Translating it yields CASSLGWGTEAFF.

This clone was seen a handful of times. The J gene is TRBJ2-7, the V gene TRBV7-9; 10 bases match TRBD2. This CDR3 is built from 15 residues. Germline V CDR1 and CDR2: SEHNR, FQNEAQ (reference sequence). J lost 2 bases, V lost 3 bases, and 4 bases had no gene match. CDR3 nucleotide sequence: TGTGCCAGCAGCTTCGGACTAGCGGAGACCTACGAGCAGTACTTC. This codes for CASSFGLAETYEQYF. Drawing the rest from reference TRBV7-9 and TRBJ2-7, the complete variable domain is DTGVSQNPRHKITKRGQNVTFRCDPISEHNRLYWYRQTLGQGPEFLTYFQNEAQLEKSRLLSDRFSAERPKGSFSTLEIQRTEQGDSAMYLCASSFGLAETYEQYFGPGTRLTVT.

Comments on this clone: The germline gene is not matched at one end of the junction; a read error may be the cause. The chain joins TRBV4-1 to TRBJ1-4, with 8 bases lining up with TRBD1. The CDR3 spans 12 residues. Germline CDR1 reads MGHRA; CDR2 reads YSYEKL. The CDR3 DNA reads TGCGCCAGCAGCGAAGACAGGGGAAAACTGTTTTTT. Its translation: CASSEDRGKLFF.

The chain has TRBV2 and TRBJ1-4, with D uncertain. CDR1 and CDR2 (germline): SNHLY, FYNNEI. The CDR3 length is 13 residues. Trimming removed 4 bases from V and 4 bases from J, with 7 bases in between. This chain's CDR3 is CASSGGYNEKLFF. The CDR3 nucleotides read TGTGCCAGCAGTGGCGGTTATAATGAAAAACTGTTTTTT.

V is TRBV29-1 and J is TRBJ2-1; 13 nucleotides line up with TRBD2. Unmatched junction bases numbered 13, after V lost 4 bases and J lost 10 bases. This CDR3 contains 16 residues. Per germline, CDR1 SQVTM and CDR2 ANQGSEA. CDR3 region: CSVAPIGLAGVDEQFF. For the CDR3, the DNA is TGCAGCGTTGCCCCCATAGGACTAGCGGGAGTTGACGAGCAGTTCTTC.

This sequence joins TRBV5-1 and TRBJ1-2; tentative D call: TRBD1 (5 bases). This CDR3 contains 13 residues. V dropped 0 bases and J dropped 10 bases, with 13 bases sitting between them. Germline V lookup: CDR1 SGHRS, CDR2 YFSETQ. The CDR3 coding sequence is TGCGCCAGCAGCTTGGCCGACAGTATGGACTACACCTTC. It codes for CASSLADSMDYTF.

This chain uses TRBV6-1 with TRBJ1-2; TRBD1 matches at 7 bases. V gave up 7 bases and J gave up 4 bases; unmatched junction bases: 6. The CDR3 runs 13 residues. Germline V gene sequence: CDR1 MNHNS, CDR2 SASEGT. The CDR3 region has the DNA TGTGCCAGCAAGAAGGGGGCACTCTATGGCTACACCTTC. Its protein is CASKKGALYGYTF.

This clone showed up just once. V and J are TRBV6-6 and TRBJ2-7, with 8 bases matching TRBD1. The CDR3 covers 15 residues. The V gene end was trimmed by 2 bases and the J gene end by 2 bases; junction bases not matched to a gene: 5. In germline, CDR1 is MNHNY, CDR2 SVGAGI (reference sequence). The CDR3 protein is CASSYVGTGPYEQYF. CDR3 nucleotides: TGTGCCAGCAGTTACGTTGGGACAGGCCCCTACGAGCAGTACTTC.

J is TRBJ2-1 and V is TRBV15; D gene unclear. V dropped 0 bases and J dropped 7 bases, with 13 bases sitting between them. The CDR3 has 15 amino acids. Germline-derived CDR1 and CDR2 are LNHNV and YYDKDF (reference sequence). As DNA, the CDR3 is TGTGCCACCAGCAGAGATCAGGCGGTGGGGAATGAGCAGTTCTTC. This translates into CATSRDQAVGNEQFF.

V and J are TRBV12-5 and TRBJ1-2; no clear D. This CDR3 region has 13 residues. Trimming shortened V by 5 bases and J by 2 bases, and 9 bases separated the two germline ends. CDR1 is LGHNT, CDR2 FRNRAP, per germline. CDR3 loop: CASGPDGNYGYTF. Written as DNA, the CDR3 is TGTGCTAGTGGTCCTGACGGAAACTATGGCTACACCTTC.

This chain joins TRBV27 and TRBJ2-1, with a weak D call TRBD2 (7 bases). The length of the CDR3 is 12 residues. V gave up 10 bases and J gave up 10 bases, with 17 bases separating them. Germline CDR1 MNHEY, CDR2 SMNVEV (reference sequence). CDR3 protein: CATPGGGGEQFF. DNA of the CDR3: TGTGCCACGCCGGGGGGCGGGGGCGAGCAGTTCTTC.

This chain joins TRBV9 and TRBJ2-5; 9 nucleotides align to TRBD2. The CDR3 covers 16 residues. The germline V gene has CDR1 SGDLS and CDR2 YYNGEE. The V segment lost 0 bases and the J segment 3 bases; nucleotides outside the gene matches: 6. The CDR3 nucleotides read TGTGCCAGCAGCGTAGCTTTATCTAGCGGGGAAGAGACCCAGTACTTC. Translated: CASSVALSSGEETQYF.

The chain couples TRBV4-3 to TRBJ1-2, with D possibly matching TRBD1 (5 bases). V was pared by 0 bases and J by 5 bases, with 13 bases between. The length of the CDR3 is 15 residues. Germline CDR1 LGHNA, CDR2 YSLEER. CDR3 DNA: TGCGCCAGCAGCCAAGATGAGGGTGGGGGATATGGCTACACCTTC. Amino acids: CASSQDEGGGYGYTF.

The chain combines TRBV7-9 with TRBJ2-1; TRBD2 matches at 7 bases. The V gene's germline CDR1 is SEHNR and CDR2 FQNEAQ (reference sequence). CDR3 length equals 14 residues. The trim removed 1 base at V and 8 bases at J, leaving 5 bases unmatched. The CDR3 coding sequence is TGTGCCAGCAGCTTAGGTGCTAGCGGAGATGAGCAGTTCTTC. Translating it yields CASSLGASGDEQFF.

Notes on this clone: Other DNA sequences in this specimen translate into the identical CDR3. This sequence joins TRBV11-2 and TRBJ2-7, with D unresolved. V was shortened by 1 base and J by 3 bases, with 7 bases between the two germline ends. Germline V gene lookup returns CDR1 SGHAT and CDR2 FQNNGV. The CDR3 spans 13 residues. CDR3 amino acids: CASSLGPIYEQYF. The CDR3 nucleotides are TGTGCCAGCAGCTTAGGGCCTATCTACGAGCAGTACTTC.